The 10 T cell receptor beta chains reported below all come from one sample, sequenced in a study of T cell responses to AZD1222 COVID-19 vaccine. Assay: immunoSEQ multiplex PCR; the TCRdb copy retains only in-frame clones and omits some. The data hold approximately 71,000 clones, with around four fifths observed a single time. The source was peripheral blood, collected on day 0 of AZD1222 vaccination. These receptors originate from an adult in good health.

The gene calls are TRBV13 and TRBJ2-7; 8 bases fit TRBD2. J was trimmed by 1 base and V by 5 bases; bases with no gene match: 10. The CDR3 is 16 amino acids. The germline V gene encodes CDR1 PRHDT and CDR2 FYEKMQ (reference sequence). CDR3 loop: CASSTRGGKGSYEQYF. The CDR3 DNA reads TGTGCCAGCAGCACCCGGGGGGGGAAAGGGTCCTACGAGCAGTACTTC. Full variable domain (missing parts from reference TRBV13 and TRBJ2-7): AAGVIQSPRHLIKEKRETATLKCYPIPRHDTVYWYQQGPGQDPQFLISFYEKMQSDKGSIPDRFSAQQFSDYHSELNMSSLELGDSALYFCASSTRGGKGSYEQYFGPGTRLTVT.

The chain combines TRBV11-2 with TRBJ2-5; 7 bases are a match to TRBD1. CDR1 is SGHAT, CDR2 FQNNGV, per germline. The CDR3 is made up of 14 amino acids. Losses at the gene ends were 6 bases for V and 3 bases for J; bases not matched to a gene: 7. CDR3 nucleotide sequence: TGTGCCAGCAGTAACAGGGGTTTGGAAGAGACCCAGTACTTC. It codes for CASSNRGLEETQYF.

The CDR3 loop is CANSLGGHEGETQYF. In DNA form, the CDR3 reads TGTGCCAATTCGCTCGGGGGCCACGAGGGTGAGACCCAGTACTTC. This rearrangement joins TRBV7-9 to TRBJ2-5; D tentatively reads TRBD1 or TRBD2 (6 bases each). The ends were cut back, 10 bases at V and 5 bases at J, with 23 bases in the middle. The V gene's germline CDR1 is SEHNR and CDR2 FQNEAQ (reference sequence). This CDR3 is 15 amino acids long.

V and J are TRBV2 and TRBJ1-6; D remains ambiguous. V lost 1 base, J lost 13 bases, and 5 bases lay in between. Germline lookup yields CDR1 SNHLY and CDR2 FYNNEI. The CDR3 covers 11 residues. CDR3 nucleotides: TGTGCCAGCAGTGAAGAGCTTCCCCTCCACTTT. Translated, it gives CASSEELPLHF. The whole variable domain, filled in from reference TRBV2 and TRBJ1-6, reads EPEVTQTPSHQVTQMGQEVILRCVPISNHLYFYWYRQILGQKVEFLVSFYNNEISEKSEIFDDQFSVERPDGSNFTLKIRSTKLEDSAMYFCASSEELPLHFGNGTRLTVT.

CDR3 sequence reads: CASSPQGTHSYEQYF. In nucleotides, the CDR3 is TGTGCCAGCAGTCCCCAAGGAACCCACTCCTACGAGCAGTACTTC. The chain employs TRBV28 and TRBJ2-7; D call uncertain. V was shortened by 5 bases and J by 0 bases, with 14 bases between the two germline ends. The CDR3 consists of 15 residues. The V gene's germline CDR1 is MDHEN and CDR2 SYDVKM.

The chain couples TRBV10-3 to TRBJ1-4, with TRBD1 identical over 9 bases. J lost 7 bases, V lost 0 bases, and 3 bases had no gene match. CDR3 size: 15 residues. CDR1 is ENHRY and CDR2 is SYGVKD in the germline V gene. CDR3: CAISESMDRGEKLFF. The CDR3 DNA sequence: TGTGCCATCAGTGAGTCCATGGACAGGGGTGAAAAACTGTTTTTT.

This sequence joins TRBV9 and TRBJ1-2; D is ambiguous. CDR1 is SGDLS and CDR2 is YYNGEE in the germline V gene. The V and J ends lost 0 bases and 0 bases respectively, with 9 bases between them. The CDR3 has 15 residues. Written as DNA, the CDR3 is TGTGCCAGCAGCGTAGAACAGTTAGCTAACTATGGCTACACCTTC. Its translation: CASSVEQLANYGYTF.

V usage is TRBV2 and J usage is TRBJ2-5; a possible D gene is TRBD1 (5 bases). CDR1 is SNHLY and CDR2 is FYNNEI in the germline V gene. This CDR3 is built from 14 residues. The V end was cut by 6 bases, the J end by 5 bases, with 16 bases between. The CDR3 spells CASRNRGNAETQYF. For the CDR3, the DNA is TGTGCCAGCAGAAATAGGGGAAATGCGGAGACCCAGTACTTC.

A single count supports this clone. The chain links TRBV4-2 to TRBJ1-2; a weak D match, TRBD1 (5 bases). Germline loops: CDR1 LGHNA, CDR2 YNFKEQ. Trimming cost V 0 bases and J 6 bases, with 17 bases left between them. The CDR3 contains 16 residues. CDR3 DNA: TGTGCCAGCAGCCAAGAAGACAGATACGTACCCGATGGCTACACCTTC. Translation gives CASSQEDRYVPDGYTF.

This chain connects TRBV4-2 to TRBJ2-3; 13 bases map to TRBD2. Germline values: CDR1 LGHNA, CDR2 YNFKEQ. J lost 2 bases, V lost 4 bases, and 9 bases had no gene match. This CDR3 comprises 18 residues. The CDR3 here is CASSPTSGGPRSTDTQYF. As DNA, the CDR3 is TGTGCCAGCAGCCCGACTAGCGGGGGGCCGAGGTCCACAGATACGCAGTATTTT.